This T cell receptor (beta chain) was captured by sequencing in a study of response to subunit inactivated influenza vaccine. This clonotype was counted many times. The antigen remains unidentified. The junction does not match germline at one end; this may be a read error. Study outcomes and limitations: Authors suggested that a seasonal influenza vaccination recruits few new T cells each time.

One entry per CDR3 protein, called by TCRdb with MiXCR from the RT-PCR reads. This repertoire shows under 550,000 distinct CDR3 sequences, approximately 7.7% found once; its top ten account for 13%. Germline lookup yields CDR1 SGHVS and CDR2 FQNEAQ. The CDR3 spans 15 residues. Here the sequenced sample was PBMCs from blood, taken about 24 months after vaccination. This clonotype originated in a man in his fifties or sixties who received an inactivated influenza vaccine. The gene calls are TRBV7-8 and TRBJ2-1, with TRBD2 identical over 8 bases. The CDR3, as DNA: TGTGCCAGTAGCTCACGGGAGGGGTCCTACAATGAGCAGTTCTTC. This encodes CASSSREGSYNEQFF.